This T cell receptor beta chain was sequenced in a study of T cell repertoires in ileal Crohn's disease. The germline gives CDR1 MNHNY, CDR2 SVGAGI (reference sequence). This CDR3 region has 14 residues. The J segment lost 2 bases and the V segment lost 6 bases, leaving 5 bases of the junction unmatched. The time point here: neoterminal ileum biopsy at postoperative endoscopy, about 6 months after surgery. Sequencing used immunoSEQ multiplex PCR; TCRdb keeps in-frame clones, though not all of them. The profile shows about 3,000 clones, 86% of them singletons. The rearrangement joins TRBV6-6 to TRBJ2-7, with 9 bases aligning to TRBD1. This sequence originates from an adult with Crohn's disease. The specimen sequenced was ileal tissue. CDR3 bases: TGTGCCAGCAGGCCGGGACAGGGAGCCTACGAGCAGTACTTC. It codes for CASRPGQGAYEQYF.